This TCR beta chain appears in the sequencing data of a study of identical twins. The CDR3 consists of 14 residues. Trimming pared 10 bases from V and 3 bases from J, leaving 17 bases between. Germline CDR1 KGHSH, CDR2 LQKENI. TCRdb re-derived calls from the 5' RACE reads in MiXCR, one entry per CDR3 protein. The sample lists 400,000 to 550,000 distinct CDR3 sequences; roughly a quarter were seen once. These data also formed part of another study, on T cells expressing NK-cell markers.

The J gene is TRBJ2-3, the V gene TRBV18; D remains unclear. Sequencing used CD4+ T cells sorted from blood. This clonotype was sampled from a woman aged 18-30 years in good health. CDR3 in amino acids: CATLGLDTTDTQYF. CDR3 nucleotide sequence: TGTGCCACCCTTGGCCTGGATACTACAGATACGCAGTATTTT.